The 15 T cell receptor beta chains reported below all come from one sample, sequenced in a study of post-analysis software for immune sequencing data. Their antigens are not known. Built from TCR beta cDNA, the libraries had unique molecular identifiers in them. TCRdb re-derived calls from the PCR reads in MiXCR, one entry per CDR3 protein. Altogether 740,000 or so distinct CDR3 sequences are present, approximately 57% being singletons, with the ten largest covering approximately 4.5%. Study results and limitations: The five TRBV segments detected at higher frequency in patients than in controls included TRBV5-6, TRBV5-1 and TRBV20-1.

Specimen: blood. All receptors come from a girl aged 5-17 years with multiple sclerosis.

The chain uses TRBV18 and TRBJ2-3, with 8 bases aligning to TRBD1. V gave up 3 bases and J gave up 5 bases; unmatched junction bases: 4. The CDR3 spans 14 residues. Germline CDR1 and CDR2: KGHSH and LQKENI. DNA of the CDR3: TGTGCCAGCTCACCTGGACAGGGAATAGATACGCAGTATTTT. It encodes CASSPGQGIDTQYF.

The chain combines TRBV10-3 with TRBJ1-2; tentative D call: TRBD1 (6 bases). Trimming pared 3 bases from V and 3 bases from J, leaving 14 bases between. CDR3 size: 15 residues. Germline values: CDR1 ENHRY, CDR2 SYGVKD. The DNA for the CDR3 is TGTGCCATCAGTGATCGAGCAGGGGCCTACTATGGCTACACCTTC. Amino acids: CAISDRAGAYYGYTF.

The chain uses TRBV14 and TRBJ2-5; 8 bases are shared with TRBD2. The DNA end is more similar to TRBJ2-7, so the J call may be wrong. This CDR3 is built from 16 residues. Germline V gene data show CDR1 as SGHDN and CDR2 as FVKESK. The CDR3 sequence: CASSPQRASSGLEQYF. CDR3 nucleotides: TGTGCCAGCAGCCCTCAGAGGGCGTCTAGCGGGCTCGAGCAGTACTTC.

This clonotype has a handful of counts. The rearrangement uses TRBV4-1 and TRBJ2-7; 11 bases match TRBD2. Germline CDR1 is MGHRA and CDR2 is YSYEKL. The trim removed 5 bases at V and 2 bases at J, leaving 8 bases unmatched. This CDR3 spans 16 amino acids. Written as DNA, the CDR3 is TGCGCCAGCAGCGCCCAGACTAGCGGGGTTACCTACGAGCAGTACTTC. Translation: CASSAQTSGVTYEQYF.

This chain uses TRBV7-9 with TRBJ2-1, with 7 bases matching TRBD2. V trimming: 5 bases; J trimming: 6 bases; junction bases outside the gene matches: 16. The CDR3 is made up of 17 amino acids. Germline CDR1 and CDR2: SEHNR and FQNEAQ (reference sequence). CDR3 protein: CASSSQGRAGVSNEQFF. The CDR3, as DNA: TGTGCCAGCAGCAGCCAGGGCCGGGCGGGAGTAAGCAATGAGCAGTTCTTC. Full variable domain (remainder filled in from reference TRBV7-9 and TRBJ2-1): DTGVSQNPRHKITKRGQNVTFRCDPISEHNRLYWYRQTLGQGPEFLTYFQNEAQLEKSRLLSDRFSAERPKGSFSTLEIQRTEQGDSAMYLCASSSQGRAGVSNEQFFGPGTRLTVL.

The rearrangement joins TRBV21-1 to TRBJ1-1; no check of the table's D call, TRBD1, against the DNA was made. TRBV21-1 corresponds to a pseudogene. This CDR3 spans 13 amino acids. CDR3 nucleotide sequence: TGTGCCAGCAGGGGACAGAGGAAGACTGAAGCTTTCTTT. This gives the protein CASRGQRKTEAFF.

V is TRBV21-1 and J is TRBJ2-1; the table gives TRBD1 as D, unverified against the DNA. TRBV21-1 is deemed a pseudogene. The CDR3 contains 17 residues. The chain's CDR3 is CASSKGPRGATANEQFF. For the CDR3, the DNA is TGTGCCAGCAGCAAAGGACCACGAGGGGCGACAGCCAATGAGCAGTTCTTC.

The chain links TRBV3-1 to TRBJ2-5, with 11 bases matching TRBD2. This CDR3 is built from 18 residues. The V gene end was trimmed by 3 bases and the J gene end by 0 bases; junction bases not matched to a gene: 9. The germline V gene encodes CDR1 LGHDT and CDR2 YNNKEL (reference sequence). The CDR3, as DNA: TGTGCCAGCAGCCAGGACCACCCGGGACTAGCGGACCAAGAGACCCAGTACTTC. Protein product: CASSQDHPGLADQETQYF.

The table lists this clonotype with a count of one. The chain links TRBV7-8 to TRBJ1-3; D unclear. The ends were cut back, 3 bases at V and 2 bases at J, with 11 bases in the middle. CDR3 size: 15 residues. Germline CDR1 SGHVS, CDR2 FQNEAQ. The CDR3 DNA is TGTGCCAGCAGCTTCGCCAGGATTACTGGAAACACCATATATTTT. This translates into CASSFARITGNTIYF. The complete variable domain, with remaining parts taken from reference TRBV7-8 and TRBJ1-3, reads GAGVSQSPRYKVAKRGQDVALRCDPISGHVSLFWYQQALGQGPEFLTYFQNEAQLDKSGLPSDRFFAERPEGSVSTLKIQRTQQEDSAVYLCASSFARITGNTIYFGEGSWLTVV.

The chain couples TRBV14 to TRBJ1-1; a possible D gene is TRBD1 (5 bases). Looked up from germline, CDR1 is SGHDN and CDR2 is FVKESK. V dropped 2 bases and J dropped 1 base, with 11 bases sitting between them. The CDR3 runs 15 residues. The CDR3 region has the DNA TGTGCCAGCAGCCAACCGGGACTCCCGAACACTGAAGCTTTCTTT. It yields the protein CASSQPGLPNTEAFF.

The V gene is TRBV4-2, the J gene TRBJ2-5, with D uncertain. This CDR3 has 15 amino acids. V was trimmed by 4 bases and J by 2 bases, leaving 14 bases between them. In germline, CDR1 is LGHNA, CDR2 YNFKEQ. The CDR3 spells CASSPHRHTQETQYF. In nucleotides, the CDR3 is TGTGCCAGCAGCCCCCACCGACATACACAAGAGACCCAGTACTTC.

The rearrangement links TRBV5-1 to TRBJ2-1; D is perhaps TRBD2 (5 bases). The CDR3 runs to 15 residues. The germline gives CDR1 SGHRS, CDR2 YFSETQ. V shed 2 bases and J shed 5 bases, with 14 bases lying between them. The CDR3 reads CASSFLLVGNNEQFF. CDR3 in DNA: TGCGCCAGCAGCTTTCTACTAGTGGGGAACAATGAGCAGTTCTTC.

This clonotype has only a few counts. This sequence joins TRBV27 and TRBJ2-1; 10 nucleotides line up with TRBD1. Per the germline V gene, CDR1 is MNHEY and CDR2 is SMNVEV (reference sequence). CDR3 length: 14 residues. Losses at the gene ends were 8 bases for V and 4 bases for J; bases not matched to a gene: 5. CDR3 DNA sequence: TGTGCCAGCTGGATGGGACAGGGGTACAATGAGCAGTTCTTC. Residues: CASWMGQGYNEQFF.

The chain links TRBV9 to TRBJ2-5; D is undetermined. V was trimmed by 0 bases and J by 0 bases, leaving 6 bases between them. This CDR3 has 14 amino acids. Germline CDR1 and CDR2: SGDLS and YYNGEE. The DNA of the CDR3 is TGTGCCAGCAGCGTAGGTAATCACCAAGAGACCCAGTACTTC. Translated, it gives CASSVGNHQETQYF. Full variable domain (outside the CDR3, taken from reference TRBV9 and TRBJ2-5): DSGVTQTPKHLITATGQRVTLRCSPRSGDLSVYWYQQSLDQGLQFLIQYYNGEERAKGNILERFSAQQFPDLHSELNLSSLELGDSALYFCASSVGNHQETQYFGPGTRLLVL.

This clonotype was counted a single time. This chain connects TRBV5-1 to TRBJ2-5, with D perhaps TRBD2 (5 bases). CDR1 SGHRS and CDR2 YFSETQ come from the germline V gene. Trimming removed 0 bases from V and 2 bases from J, with 11 bases in between. The CDR3 runs 15 residues. The CDR3 DNA reads TGCGCCAGCAGCTTGGTGTTAGCGTCTCAAGAGACCCAGTACTTC. Protein sequence: CASSLVLASQETQYF.